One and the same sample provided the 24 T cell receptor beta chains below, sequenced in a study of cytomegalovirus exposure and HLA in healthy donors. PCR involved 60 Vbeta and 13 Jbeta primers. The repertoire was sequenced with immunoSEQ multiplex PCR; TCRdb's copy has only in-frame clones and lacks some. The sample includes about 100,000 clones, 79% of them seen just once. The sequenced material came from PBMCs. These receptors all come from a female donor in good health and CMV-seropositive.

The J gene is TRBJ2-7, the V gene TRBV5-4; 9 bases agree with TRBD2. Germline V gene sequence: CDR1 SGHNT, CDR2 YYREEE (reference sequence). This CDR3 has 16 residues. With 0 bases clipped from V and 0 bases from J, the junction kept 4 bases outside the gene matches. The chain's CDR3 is CASSLGLAGSSYEQYF. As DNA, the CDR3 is TGTGCCAGCAGCTTGGGGCTAGCGGGAAGCTCCTACGAGCAGTACTTC.

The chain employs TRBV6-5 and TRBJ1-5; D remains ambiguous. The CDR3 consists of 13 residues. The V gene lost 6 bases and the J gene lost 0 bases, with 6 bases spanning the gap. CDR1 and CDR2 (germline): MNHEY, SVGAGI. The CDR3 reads CASSFSSNQPQHF. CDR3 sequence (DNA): TGTGCCAGCAGCTTTTCTAGCAATCAGCCCCAGCATTTT.

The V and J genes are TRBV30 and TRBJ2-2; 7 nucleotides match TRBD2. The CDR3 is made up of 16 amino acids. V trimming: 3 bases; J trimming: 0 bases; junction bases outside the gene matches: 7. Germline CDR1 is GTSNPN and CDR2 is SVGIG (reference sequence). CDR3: CAWRGGAGPNTGELFF. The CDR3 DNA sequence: TGTGCCTGGAGGGGCGGAGCGGGACCGAACACCGGGGAGCTGTTTTTT.

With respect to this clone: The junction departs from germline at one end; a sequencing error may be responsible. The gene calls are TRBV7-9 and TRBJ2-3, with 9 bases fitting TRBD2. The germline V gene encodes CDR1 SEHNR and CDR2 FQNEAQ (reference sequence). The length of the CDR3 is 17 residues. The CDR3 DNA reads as TGTTCCAGCAGCTTCCCCTCCCAGCGGGGGGATGCAGATACGCAGTATTTT. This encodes CSSSFPSQRGDADTQYF. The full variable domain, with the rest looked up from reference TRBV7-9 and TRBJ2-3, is DTGVSQNPRHKITKRGQNVTFRCDPISEHNRLYWYRQTLGQGPEFLTYFQNEAQLEKSRLLSDRFSAERPKGSFSTLEIQRTEQGDSAMYLCSSSFPSQRGDADTQYFGPGTRLTVL.

CDR3 coding DNA: TGTGCCAGCAGCCCAAGAGGAAACATTCAGTACTTC. This gives the protein CASSPRGNIQYF. The chain couples TRBV7-2 to TRBJ2-4; D is undetermined. Per germline, CDR1 SGHTA and CDR2 FQGNSA. There are 12 residues in the CDR3. Trimming took 5 bases from V and 6 from J, leaving 8 bases between them.

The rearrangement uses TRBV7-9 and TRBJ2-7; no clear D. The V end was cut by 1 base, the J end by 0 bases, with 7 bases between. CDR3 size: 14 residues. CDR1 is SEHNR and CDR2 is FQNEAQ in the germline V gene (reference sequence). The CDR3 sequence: CASSLGRVSYEQYF. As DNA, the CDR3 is TGTGCCAGCAGCTTAGGCCGGGTCTCCTACGAGCAGTACTTC.

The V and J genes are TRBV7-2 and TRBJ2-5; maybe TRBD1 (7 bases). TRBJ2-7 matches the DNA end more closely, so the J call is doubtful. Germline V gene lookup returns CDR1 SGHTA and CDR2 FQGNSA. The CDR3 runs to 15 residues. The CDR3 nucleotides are TGTGCCAGCAGCTTAGGCGGGACAGCAGTCTACGAGCAGTACTTC. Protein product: CASSLGGTAVYEQYF.

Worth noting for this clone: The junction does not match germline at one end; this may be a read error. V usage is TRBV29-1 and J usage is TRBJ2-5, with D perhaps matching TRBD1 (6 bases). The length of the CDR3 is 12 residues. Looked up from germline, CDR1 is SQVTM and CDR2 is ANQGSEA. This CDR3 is CSIDQGLKTQYF. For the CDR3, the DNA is TGCAGCATTGATCAGGGGCTGAAGACCCAGTACTTC.

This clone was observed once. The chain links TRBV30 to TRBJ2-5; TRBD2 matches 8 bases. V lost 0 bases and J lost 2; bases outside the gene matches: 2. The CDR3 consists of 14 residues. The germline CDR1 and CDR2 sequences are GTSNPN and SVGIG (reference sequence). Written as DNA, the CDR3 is TGTGCCTGGAGTGTCGGGGGGGGGCAAGAGACCCAGTACTTC. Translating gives CAWSVGGGQETQYF.

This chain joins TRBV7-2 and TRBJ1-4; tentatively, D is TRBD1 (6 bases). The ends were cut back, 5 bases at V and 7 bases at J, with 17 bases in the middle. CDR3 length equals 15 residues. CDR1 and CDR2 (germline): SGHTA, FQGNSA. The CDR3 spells CASSRDIDRGEKLFF. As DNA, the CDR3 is TGTGCCAGCAGCAGGGACATCGATAGGGGTGAAAAACTGTTTTTT.

The CDR3 here is CASSVGYPNTEAFF. The CDR3 DNA follows: TGTGCCAGCAGCGTCGGGTATCCGAACACTGAAGCTTTCTTT. The gene calls are TRBV5-6 and TRBJ1-1, with D uncertain. CDR3 length equals 14 residues. V dropped 4 bases and J dropped 1 base, with 11 bases sitting between them. From germline, CDR1 is SGHDT and CDR2 YYEEEE.

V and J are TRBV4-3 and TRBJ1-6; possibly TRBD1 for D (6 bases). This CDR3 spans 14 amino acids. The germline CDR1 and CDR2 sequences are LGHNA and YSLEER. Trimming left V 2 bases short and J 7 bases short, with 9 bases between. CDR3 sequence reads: CASSQTGINSPLHF. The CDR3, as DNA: TGCGCCAGCAGCCAAACAGGGATAAATTCACCCCTCCACTTT.

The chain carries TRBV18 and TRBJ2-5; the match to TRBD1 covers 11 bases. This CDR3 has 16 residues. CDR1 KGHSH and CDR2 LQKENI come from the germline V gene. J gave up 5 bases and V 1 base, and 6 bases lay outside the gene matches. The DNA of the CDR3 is TGTGCCAGCTCACCACTCGGGACAGGGGGACAGGAGACCCAGTACTTC. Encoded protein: CASSPLGTGGQETQYF. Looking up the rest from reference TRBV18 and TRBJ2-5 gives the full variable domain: NAGVMQNPRHLVRRRGQEARLRCSPMKGHSHVYWYRQLPEEGLKFMVYLQKENIIDESGMPKERFSAEFPKEGPSILRIQQVVRGDSAAYFCASSPLGTGGQETQYFGPGTRLLVL.

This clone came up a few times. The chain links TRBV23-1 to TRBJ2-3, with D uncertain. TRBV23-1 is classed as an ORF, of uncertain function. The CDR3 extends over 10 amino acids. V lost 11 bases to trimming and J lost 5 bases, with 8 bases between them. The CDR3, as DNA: TGCGCCCCTCCCCTAGATACGCAGTATTTT. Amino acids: CAPPLDTQYF.

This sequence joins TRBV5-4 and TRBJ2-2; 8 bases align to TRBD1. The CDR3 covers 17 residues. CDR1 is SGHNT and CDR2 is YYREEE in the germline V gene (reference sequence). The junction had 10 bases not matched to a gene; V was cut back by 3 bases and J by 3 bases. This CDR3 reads CASSSGQVNRYTGELFF. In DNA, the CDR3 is TGTGCCAGCAGCTCGGGACAGGTCAATAGGTACACCGGGGAGCTGTTTTTT.

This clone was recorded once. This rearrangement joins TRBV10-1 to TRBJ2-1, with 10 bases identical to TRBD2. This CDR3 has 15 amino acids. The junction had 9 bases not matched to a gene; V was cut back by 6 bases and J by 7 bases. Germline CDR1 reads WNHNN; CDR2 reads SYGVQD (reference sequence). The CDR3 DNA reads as TGCGCCAGCAGCGGGAGCGGGGGGGCCGTGAATGAGCAGTTCTTC. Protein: CASSGSGGAVNEQFF.

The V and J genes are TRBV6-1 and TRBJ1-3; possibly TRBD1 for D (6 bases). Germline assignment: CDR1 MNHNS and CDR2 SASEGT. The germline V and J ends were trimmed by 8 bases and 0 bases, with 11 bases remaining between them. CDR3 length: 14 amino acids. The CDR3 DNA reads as TGTGCCAGCCAAACAGGGAACTCTGGAAACACCATATATTTT. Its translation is CASQTGNSGNTIYF.

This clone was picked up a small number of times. CDR3 loop: CASSPRGTGVGDTQYF. The CDR3 nucleotides are TGTGCCAGCAGCCCCCGGGGGACAGGGGTGGGGGATACGCAGTATTTT. This chain connects TRBV7-6 to TRBJ2-3; 10 bases agree with TRBD1. This CDR3 contains 16 residues. The junction had 11 bases not matched to a gene; V was cut back by 5 bases and J by 6 bases. The germline V gene encodes CDR1 SGHVS and CDR2 FNYEAQ.

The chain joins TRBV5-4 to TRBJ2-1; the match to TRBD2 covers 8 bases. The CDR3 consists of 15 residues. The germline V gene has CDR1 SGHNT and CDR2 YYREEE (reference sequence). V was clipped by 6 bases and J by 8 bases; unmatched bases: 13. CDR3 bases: TGTGCCAGCACCACGGCTGGCGGGGGGTGGGATGAGCAGTTCTTC. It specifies CASTTAGGGWDEQFF.

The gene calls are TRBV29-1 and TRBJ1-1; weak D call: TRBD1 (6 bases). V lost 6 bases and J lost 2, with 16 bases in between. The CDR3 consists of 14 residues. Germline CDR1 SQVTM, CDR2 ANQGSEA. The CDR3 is CSVGGGRANTEAFF. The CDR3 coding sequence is TGCAGCGTCGGGGGGGGCAGGGCTAACACTGAAGCTTTCTTT. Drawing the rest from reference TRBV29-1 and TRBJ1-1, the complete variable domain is SAVISQKPSRDICQRGTSLTIQCQVDSQVTMMFWYRQQPGQSLTLIATANQGSEATYESGFVIDKFPISRPNLTFSTLTVSNMSPEDSSIYLCSVGGGRANTEAFFGQGTRLTVV.

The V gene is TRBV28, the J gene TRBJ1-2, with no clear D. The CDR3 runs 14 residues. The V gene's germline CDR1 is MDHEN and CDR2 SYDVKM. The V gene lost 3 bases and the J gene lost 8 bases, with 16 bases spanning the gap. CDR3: CASSLGSSPGGYTF. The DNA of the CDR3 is TGTGCCAGCAGTTTGGGATCTTCCCCGGGAGGCTACACCTTC.

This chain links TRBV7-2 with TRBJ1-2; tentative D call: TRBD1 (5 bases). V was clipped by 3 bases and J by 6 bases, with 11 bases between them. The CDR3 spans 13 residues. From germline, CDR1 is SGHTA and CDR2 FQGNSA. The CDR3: CASSLGRVDGYTF. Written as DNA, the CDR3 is TGTGCCAGCAGCTTGGGCAGGGTCGATGGCTACACCTTC.

CDR3 amino acids: CASSPPGEQFF. The CDR3, as DNA: TGTGCCAGCTCACCCCCCGGTGAGCAGTTCTTC. This chain uses TRBV18 with TRBJ2-1; D remains unclear. This CDR3 has 11 residues. Trimming removed 3 bases from V and 9 bases from J, with 6 bases in between. Germline V gene lookup returns CDR1 KGHSH and CDR2 LQKENI.

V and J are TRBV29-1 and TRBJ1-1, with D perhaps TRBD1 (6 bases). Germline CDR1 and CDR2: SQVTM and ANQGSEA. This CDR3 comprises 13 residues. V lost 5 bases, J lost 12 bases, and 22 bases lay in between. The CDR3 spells CSVKQGRLPGTFF. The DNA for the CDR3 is TGCAGCGTTAAACAGGGCCGACTACCTGGGACTTTCTTT. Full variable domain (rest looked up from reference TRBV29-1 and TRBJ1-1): SAVISQKPSRDICQRGTSLTIQCQVDSQVTMMFWYRQQPGQSLTLIATANQGSEATYESGFVIDKFPISRPNLTFSTLTVSNMSPEDSSIYLCSVKQGRLPGTFFGQGTRLTVV.